The 9 T cell receptor beta chains listed next were all sequenced from one sample in a study of blood T cells in healthy people across ages (dated by TCRdb to the mid-2010s). Library generation was performed with 5' RACE. These reads were obtained on an Illumina HiSeq 2500. A second PCR of roughly 7 to 11 cycles was performed with a sample-barcoded 5' primer and a J-beta primer mix. TCRdb trimmed the raw reads at Q25, called clones with MiXCR and kept productive beta chains. Every distinct CDR3 protein forms one entry, paired with its most common genes and DNA. Within this sample are about 800,000 distinct CDR3 sequences, with 35% to 50% of them counted one time only. The ten largest clones capture 15% to 20% of the sample. Sequenced sample: blood. The receptors stem from a man older than 75 in good health.

This clonotype was observed a few times. The chain couples TRBV7-2 to TRBJ2-3, with 7 bases fitting TRBD2. There are 17 residues in the CDR3. The germline V gene encodes CDR1 SGHTA and CDR2 FQGNSA. The V and J ends lost 5 bases and 1 base, in that order; junction bases with no gene match: 12. The CDR3 nucleotides read TGTGCCAGCAGCCAAGGGGCTAGCGGAGCCGGCACAGATACGCAGTATTTT. Its protein is CASSQGASGAGTDTQYF.

The chain uses TRBV3-1 and TRBJ2-5, with 11 bases fitting TRBD2. Trimming took 3 bases from V and 9 from J; bases not matched to a gene: 12. This CDR3 has 16 amino acids. CDR1 and CDR2 (germline): LGHDT, YNNKEL (reference sequence). Written as DNA, the CDR3 is TGTGCCAGCAGCCAGGCCGGGACTAGCGGCAGGAGTGCCCAGTACTTC. This sequence encodes CASSQAGTSGRSAQYF.

V is TRBV25-1 and J is TRBJ2-1; D may be TRBD2 (5 bases). V gave up 1 base and J gave up 2 bases, with 12 bases separating them. Germline CDR1 and CDR2: MGHDK and SYGVNS. This CDR3 has 16 residues. The CDR3 nucleotides are TGTGCCAGCAGTGAATTGAGGGCAGGAACCTACAATGAGCAGTTCTTC. This codes for CASSELRAGTYNEQFF.

The chain recombines TRBV4-1 with TRBJ2-1; D possibly corresponds to TRBD2 (6 bases). Judging by the DNA end, TRBJ2-7 fits better; the J call may be wrong. The CDR3 has 17 residues. Germline V gene data show CDR1 as MGHRA and CDR2 as YSYEKL. CDR3 in amino acids: CASSQDLPGGAYNEQYF. The CDR3 nucleotides read TGCGCCAGCAGCCAAGATCTACCTGGCGGGGCCTACAATGAGCAGTACTTC.

This clonotype was seen ten or more times. The chain combines TRBV9 with TRBJ2-3, with 8 nucleotides matching TRBD1. V was clipped by 3 bases and J by 9 bases; unmatched bases: 18. The CDR3 length is 17 residues. CDR1 and CDR2 (germline): SGDLS, YYNGEE. The CDR3 bases are TGTGCCAGCAGCGCAGGACAGGGATGGGACCTTTTAGACACGCAGTATTTT. Protein sequence: CASSAGQGWDLLDTQYF.

A few counts support this clonotype. This chain joins TRBV7-9 and TRBJ2-7; possibly TRBD2 for D (6 bases). The ends were cut back, 7 bases at V and 2 bases at J, with 9 bases in the middle. The CDR3 loop spans 12 amino acids. Germline CDR1 is SEHNR and CDR2 is FQNEAQ (reference sequence). CDR3 residues: CASNGGTYEQYF. CDR3 bases: TGTGCCAGCAACGGGGGAACCTACGAGCAGTACTTC.

This chain links TRBV7-8 with TRBJ2-7; D gene uncertain. The CDR3 extends over 14 amino acids. V dropped 2 bases and J dropped 1 base, with 9 bases sitting between them. CDR1 is SGHVS, CDR2 FQNEAQ, per germline. CDR3 coding DNA: TGTGCCAGCAGCTTATTCCGACAATCCTACGAGCAGTACTTC. It is translated as CASSLFRQSYEQYF.

V gene TRBV7-2 combines with J gene TRBJ2-3, with D possibly being TRBD1 (5 bases). Germline CDR1 reads SGHTA; CDR2 reads FQGNSA. The CDR3 has 11 amino acids. V lost 7 bases, J lost 14 bases, and 16 bases lay in between. The CDR3 reads CASTTGAVRYF. The CDR3 nucleotides are TGTGCCAGCACCACAGGAGCCGTCAGGTATTTT.

This chain connects TRBV9 to TRBJ2-1; tentative D call: TRBD2 (6 bases). The J call may not be correct, given that the DNA end is closer to TRBJ2-7. This CDR3 has 15 residues. Germline V gene sequence: CDR1 SGDLS, CDR2 YYNGEE. Written as DNA, the CDR3 is TGTGCCAGCAGCGCTAGCGATAGCTCCTACAATGAGCAGTACTTC. Translated: CASSASDSSYNEQYF.